The 10 T cell receptor beta chains presented below share a single source sample, sequenced in a study of T cell repertoires in cytomegalovirus infection. No antigen has been identified for these receptors. In TCRdb, the reads were re-called with MiXCR into one record per CDR3 protein. Here the sample spans 370,000 or so distinct CDR3 sequences, roughly 34% being singletons. The source material was cultured PBMCs, sampled from culture after CMV antigen stimulation. These receptors were collected from a human donor in good health (CMV status not recorded). Some clones in this sample may be carry-over from other donors' samples.

The chain couples TRBV6-2 or TRBV6-3 to TRBJ2-5; D is perhaps TRBD1 or TRBD2 (5 bases each). The CDR3 loop spans 15 amino acids. CDR1 and CDR2 (germline): MNHEY, SVGEGT. V dropped 5 bases and J dropped 5 bases, with 18 bases sitting between them. CDR3 in amino acids: CASSQATGALETQYF. Here the CDR3 DNA reads TGTGCCAGCAGTCAGGCCACCGGGGCATTGGAGACCCAGTACTTC.

This clonotype appeared a few times. The chain couples TRBV7-2 to TRBJ2-5; D is perhaps TRBD1 or TRBD2 (5 bases each). V shed 1 base and J shed 5 bases, with 14 bases lying between them. CDR1 is SGHTA, CDR2 FQGNSA, per germline. There are 15 residues in the CDR3. DNA of the CDR3: TGTGCCAGCAGCTTAGTTGCCAGGGAGTGGGAGACCCAGTACTTC. It encodes CASSLVAREWETQYF.

The chain carries TRBV19 and TRBJ2-7; 9 nucleotides match TRBD2. V shed 9 bases and J 0 bases; nucleotides not matched to a gene: 6. The CDR3 has 14 residues. CDR1 and CDR2 (germline): LNHDA, SQIVND (reference sequence). Written as DNA, the CDR3 is TGTGCCAGCTCTAGCGGGACCAGCTCCTACGAGCAGTACTTC. This sequence encodes CASSSGTSSYEQYF.

The chain recombines TRBV9 with TRBJ1-1; possible D gene TRBD1, 6 bases. Germline V lookup: CDR1 SGDLS, CDR2 YYNGEE. V was clipped by 3 bases and J by 3 bases, with 12 bases between them. The CDR3 runs to 14 residues. CDR3 residues: CASSAGDTYTEAFF. DNA for the CDR3: TGTGCCAGCAGCGCTGGGGACACCTACACTGAAGCTTTCTTT.

This clonotype was picked up a small number of times. The rearrangement joins TRBV12-3 or TRBV12-4 to TRBJ1-1; D remains unclear. V was trimmed by 6 bases and J by 9 bases, leaving 14 bases between them. The CDR3 loop spans 12 amino acids. The CDR3 here is CASSPHGVKAFF. CDR3 nucleotide sequence: TGTGCCAGCAGCCCACACGGGGTTAAAGCTTTCTTT.

This clonotype turned up a few times. The V call is TRBV7-9, the J call TRBJ2-7; 9 nucleotides align to TRBD1. The CDR3 runs to 17 residues. Germline V gene data show CDR1 as SEHNR and CDR2 as FQNEAQ (reference sequence). V shed 1 base and J 3 bases; nucleotides not matched to a gene: 10. CDR3 bases: TGTGCCAGCAGCTTAGTCCGGACGGGACAGGGCCACTACGAGCAGTACTTC. It codes for CASSLVRTGQGHYEQYF.

This clonotype has just a few counts. V gene TRBV20-1 combines with J gene TRBJ2-3, with 9 bases identical to TRBD2. Germline loops: CDR1 DFQATT, CDR2 SNEGSKA (reference sequence). V trimming: 2 bases; J trimming: 0 bases; junction bases outside the gene matches: 6. The CDR3 is 16 amino acids. The CDR3 reads CSARRLAASSTDTQYF. The CDR3 bases are TGCAGTGCTAGAAGACTAGCGGCCTCTAGCACAGATACGCAGTATTTT.

CDR3 nucleotides: TGTGCCAGCAACACACCGGGACAGGGGTACAATGAGCAGTTCTTC. Translation gives CASNTPGQGYNEQFF. The rearrangement links TRBV7-8 to TRBJ2-1; TRBD1 aligns across 10 bases. Per germline, CDR1 SGHVS and CDR2 FQNEAQ. The CDR3 spans 15 residues. With V trimmed by 7 bases and J by 4 bases, 7 bases remained unmatched.

J is TRBJ2-7 and V is TRBV5-5, with D tentatively TRBD1 (5 bases). Germline CDR1 is SGHKS and CDR2 is YYEKEE (reference sequence). This CDR3 region has 12 residues. V was pared by 0 bases and J by 7 bases, with 8 bases between. CDR3 in DNA: TGTGCCAGCAGCTTGGAGGGGTGGGAGCAGTACGTC. Translation: CASSLEGWEQYV.

The chain has TRBV19 and TRBJ2-1; the match to TRBD2 covers 14 bases. V shed 5 bases and J 8 bases; nucleotides not matched to a gene: 2. The CDR3 is made up of 14 amino acids. Germline V lookup: CDR1 LNHDA, CDR2 SQIVND (reference sequence). The CDR3, as DNA: TGTGCCAGTAGTGGGGGACTAGCGGGAGATGAGCAGTTCTTC. It is translated as CASSGGLAGDEQFF.